Below, 2 T cell receptor beta chains from the same sample are listed, as sequenced in a study of graft-versus-host responses after intestinal transplantation. These receptors are not linked to any known antigen. Repertoires were generated with immunoSEQ multiplex PCR, while TCRdb's copy carries only in-frame clones and drops some. The data contain about 27,000 clones, around 80% of them singletons. The material sequenced was unstimulated CD8+ T cells sorted from spleen or lymph node cells, taken before transplant. The origin of the receptors is a human donor who was the organ donor for an intestinal transplant.

This chain links TRBV6-6 with TRBJ2-1; a possible D gene is TRBD1 (6 bases). In germline, CDR1 is MNHNY, CDR2 SVGAGI (reference sequence). The CDR3 has 14 amino acids. Trimming shortened V by 6 bases and J by 3 bases, and 12 bases separated the two germline ends. This CDR3 reads CASRSRGHYNEQFF. CDR3 in DNA: TGTGCCAGCAGAAGCAGGGGACACTACAATGAGCAGTTCTTC.

This chain connects TRBV27 to TRBJ1-5; TRBD1 matches at 7 bases. Germline CDR1 and CDR2: MNHEY and SMNVEV (reference sequence). The CDR3 has 13 residues. J lost 2 bases, V lost 7 bases, and 2 bases had no gene match. The CDR3 DNA reads TGTGCCAGCACAGGGGGTGGCAATCAGCCCCAGCATTTT. Amino acids: CASTGGGNQPQHF.